The present T cell receptor beta chain was sequenced within a study of blood T cell repertoires in COVID-19. The wider study: Sites across the United States, Italy and Spain contributed samples from acute and convalescent COVID-19. The cDNA or gDNA used as material had been derived from T cells, B-cell-depleted T cells, or PBMCs.

Source study methods: How many nucleated cells were present was estimated from reference gene primer amplification. Profiled with immunoSEQ multiplex PCR; TCRdb holds only in-frame clones, not every one. V, J and clone size reflect that table, while D and trimming were determined from the DNA. The table shows about 180,000 clones, with approximately 84% occurring only once. Categorization into cohorts depended on clinical history that participants reported. The CDR3 loop spans 15 amino acids. In germline, CDR1 is MDHEN, CDR2 SYDVKM. V was trimmed by 7 bases and J by 4 bases, leaving 16 bases between them.

The rearrangement joins TRBV28 to TRBJ2-2, with D perhaps TRBD2 (5 bases). The clonotype was recovered from a woman in her 50s who had recovered from COVID-19. Sequencing was carried out using PBMCs or T cells enriched from blood (not recorded which). In nucleotides, the CDR3 is TGTGCCAGCAACTTAGGACGGGAAGGCACCGGGGAGCTGTTTTTT. It specifies CASNLGREGTGELFF.